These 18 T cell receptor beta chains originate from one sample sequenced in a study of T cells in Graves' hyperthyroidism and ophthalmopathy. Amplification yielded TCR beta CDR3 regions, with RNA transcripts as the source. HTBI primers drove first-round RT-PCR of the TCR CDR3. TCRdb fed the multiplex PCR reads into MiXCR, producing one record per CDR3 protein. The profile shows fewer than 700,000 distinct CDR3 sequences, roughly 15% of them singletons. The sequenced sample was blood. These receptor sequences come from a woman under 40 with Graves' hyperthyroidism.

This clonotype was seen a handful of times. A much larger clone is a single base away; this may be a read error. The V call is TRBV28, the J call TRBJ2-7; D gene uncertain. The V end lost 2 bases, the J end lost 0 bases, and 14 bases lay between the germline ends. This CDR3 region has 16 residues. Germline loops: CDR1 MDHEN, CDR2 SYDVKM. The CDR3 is CASSLVAWIVSYEQYF. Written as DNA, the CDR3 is TGTGCCAGCAGTTTAGTTGCCTGGATAGTCTCCTACGAGCAGTACTTC.

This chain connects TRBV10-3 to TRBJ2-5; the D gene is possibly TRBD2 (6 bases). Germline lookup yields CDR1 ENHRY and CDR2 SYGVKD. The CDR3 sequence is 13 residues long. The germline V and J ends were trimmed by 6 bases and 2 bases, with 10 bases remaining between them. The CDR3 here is CAISRDSQETQYF. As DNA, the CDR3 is TGTGCCATCAGCCGGGACTCTCAAGAGACCCAGTACTTC.

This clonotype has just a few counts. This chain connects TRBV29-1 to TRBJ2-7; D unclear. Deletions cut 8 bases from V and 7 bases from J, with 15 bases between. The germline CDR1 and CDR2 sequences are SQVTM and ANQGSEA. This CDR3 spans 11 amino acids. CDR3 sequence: CSLGVLKEQYF. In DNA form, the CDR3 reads TGCAGCCTAGGAGTGCTTAAGGAGCAGTACTTC.

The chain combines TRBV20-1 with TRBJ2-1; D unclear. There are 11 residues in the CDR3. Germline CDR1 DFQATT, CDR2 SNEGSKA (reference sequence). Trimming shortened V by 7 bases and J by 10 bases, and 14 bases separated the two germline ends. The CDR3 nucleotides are TGCAGTGTAAATCCCCCCGGGGAGCAGTTCTTC. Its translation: CSVNPPGEQFF.

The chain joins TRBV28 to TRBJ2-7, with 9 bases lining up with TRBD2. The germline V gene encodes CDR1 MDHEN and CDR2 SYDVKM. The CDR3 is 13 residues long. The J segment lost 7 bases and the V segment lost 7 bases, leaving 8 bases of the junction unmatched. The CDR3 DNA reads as TGTGCCAGCACTAAGCGGGAGGCGCTTGAGCAGTACTTC. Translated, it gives CASTKREALEQYF. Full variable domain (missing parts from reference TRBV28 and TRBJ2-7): DVKVTQSSRYLVKRTGEKVFLECVQDMDHENMFWYRQDPGLGLRLIYFSYDVKMKEKGDIPEGYSVSREKKERFSLILESASTNQTSMYLCASTKREALEQYFGPGTRLTVT.

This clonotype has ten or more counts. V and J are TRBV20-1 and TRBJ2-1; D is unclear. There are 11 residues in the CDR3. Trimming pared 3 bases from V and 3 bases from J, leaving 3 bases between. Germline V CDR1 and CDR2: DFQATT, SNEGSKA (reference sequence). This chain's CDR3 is CSASHYNEQFF. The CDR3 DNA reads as TGCAGTGCTAGTCACTACAATGAGCAGTTCTTC.

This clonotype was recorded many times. CDR3 DNA sequence: TGTGCCAGCAGTTACACGGGAGGAACTTACGAGCAGTACTTC. The encoded protein is CASSYTGGTYEQYF. This chain joins TRBV7-2 and TRBJ2-7, with TRBD2 identical over 7 bases. The CDR3 contains 14 residues. Germline assignment: CDR1 SGHTA and CDR2 FQGNSA. The J segment lost 4 bases and the V segment lost 6 bases, leaving 9 bases of the junction unmatched.

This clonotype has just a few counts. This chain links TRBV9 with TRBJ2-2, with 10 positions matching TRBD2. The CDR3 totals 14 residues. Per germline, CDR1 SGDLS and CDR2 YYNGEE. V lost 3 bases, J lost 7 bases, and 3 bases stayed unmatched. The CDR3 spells CASSESGRDGELFF. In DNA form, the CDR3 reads TGTGCCAGCAGCGAAAGCGGGAGGGACGGGGAGCTGTTTTTT.

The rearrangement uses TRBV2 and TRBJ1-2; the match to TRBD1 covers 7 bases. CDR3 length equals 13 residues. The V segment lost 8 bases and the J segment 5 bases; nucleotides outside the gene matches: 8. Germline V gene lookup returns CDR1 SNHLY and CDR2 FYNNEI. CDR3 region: CASLRGETYGYTF. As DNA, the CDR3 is TGTGCCAGCCTCAGGGGGGAGACGTATGGCTACACCTTC.

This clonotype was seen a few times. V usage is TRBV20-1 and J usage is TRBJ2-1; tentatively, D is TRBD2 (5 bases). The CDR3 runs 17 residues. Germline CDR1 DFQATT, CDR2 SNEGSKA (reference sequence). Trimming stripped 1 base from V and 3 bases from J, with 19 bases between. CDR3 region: CSARGFSRGLFYNEQFF. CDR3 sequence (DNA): TGCAGTGCTAGAGGCTTCTCCCGTGGACTCTTCTACAATGAGCAGTTCTTC.

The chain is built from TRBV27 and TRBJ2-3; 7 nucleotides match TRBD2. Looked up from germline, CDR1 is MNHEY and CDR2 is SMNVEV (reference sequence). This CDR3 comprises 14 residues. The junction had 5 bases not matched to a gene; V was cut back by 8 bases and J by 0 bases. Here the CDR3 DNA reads TGTGCCAGCGGGGGGGGGACGAGCACAGATACGCAGTATTTT. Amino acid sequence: CASGGGTSTDTQYF.

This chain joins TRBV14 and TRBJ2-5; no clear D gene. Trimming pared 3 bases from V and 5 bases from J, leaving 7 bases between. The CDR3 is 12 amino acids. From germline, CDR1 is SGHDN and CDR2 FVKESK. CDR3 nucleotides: TGTGCCAGCAGCCACGGGTCCGAGACCCAGTACTTC. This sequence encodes CASSHGSETQYF.

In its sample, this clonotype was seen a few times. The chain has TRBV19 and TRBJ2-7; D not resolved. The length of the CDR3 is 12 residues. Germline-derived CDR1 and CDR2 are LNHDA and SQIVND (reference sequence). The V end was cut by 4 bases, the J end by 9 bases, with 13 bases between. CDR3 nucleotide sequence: TGTGCCAGTAGTACCCTCGGTGGCGGGCAGTACTTC. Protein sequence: CASSTLGGGQYF.

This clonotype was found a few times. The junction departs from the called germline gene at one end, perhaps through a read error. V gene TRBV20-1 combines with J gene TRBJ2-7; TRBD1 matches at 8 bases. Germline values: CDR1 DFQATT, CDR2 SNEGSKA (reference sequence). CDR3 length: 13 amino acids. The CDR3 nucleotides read TGCGGTGCTGACAGGGGAAGGGACTACGAGCAGTACTTC. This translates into CGADRGRDYEQYF.

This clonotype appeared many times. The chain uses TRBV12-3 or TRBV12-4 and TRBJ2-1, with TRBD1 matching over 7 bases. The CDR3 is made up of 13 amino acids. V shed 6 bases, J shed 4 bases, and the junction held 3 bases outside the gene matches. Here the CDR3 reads CASRRGQYNEQFF. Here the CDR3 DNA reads TGTGCCAGCAGGAGGGGACAGTACAATGAGCAGTTCTTC.

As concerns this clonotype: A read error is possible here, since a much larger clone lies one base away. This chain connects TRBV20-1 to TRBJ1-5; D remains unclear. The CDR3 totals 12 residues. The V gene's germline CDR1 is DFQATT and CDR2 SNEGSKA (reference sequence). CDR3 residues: CGASGNNQPQHF. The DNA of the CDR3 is TGCGGTGCTAGTGGAAACAATCAGCCCCAGCATTTT.

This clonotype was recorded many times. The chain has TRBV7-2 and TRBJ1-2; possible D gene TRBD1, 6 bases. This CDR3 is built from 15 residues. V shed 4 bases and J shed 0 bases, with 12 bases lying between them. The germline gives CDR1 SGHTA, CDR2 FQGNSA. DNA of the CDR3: TGTGCCAGCAGCTCATGGACAGCCGCTAACTATGGCTACACCTTC. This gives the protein CASSSWTAANYGYTF.

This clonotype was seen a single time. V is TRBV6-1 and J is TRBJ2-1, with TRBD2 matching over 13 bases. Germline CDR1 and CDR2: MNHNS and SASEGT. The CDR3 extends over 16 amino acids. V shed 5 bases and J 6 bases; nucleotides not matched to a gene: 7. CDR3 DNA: TGTGCCAGCAGTCCAGATACTAGCGGGGGGGGCAATGAGCAGTTCTTC. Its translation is CASSPDTSGGGNEQFF.